This T cell receptor (beta chain) was observed in a study of T cell responses to AZD1222 COVID-19 vaccine. Worth noting for this clone: Its antigen is currently unknown.

Germline assignment: CDR1 SGHRS and CDR2 YFSETQ. The CDR3 consists of 18 residues. The V gene end was trimmed by 0 bases and the J gene end by 2 bases; junction bases not matched to a gene: 4. Profiled with immunoSEQ multiplex PCR; TCRdb holds only in-frame clones, not every one. This table holds around 110,000 clones, about 86% found once. Overall study findings and caveats: Within unmutated variant regions lay the reported targets of nearly half of spike-specific TCRs. Along spike, vaccine-associated CD4 TCRs were found throughout, with dominance at 160-218 and 743-854.

This sequence was found in an adult in good health. The sequencing used peripheral blood, collected on day 0 of AZD1222 vaccination. The chain carries TRBV5-1 and TRBJ2-3, with 15 bases fitting TRBD2. CDR3 protein: CASSLVGTSGRTTDTQYF. The DNA for the CDR3 is TGCGCCAGCAGCTTGGTAGGGACTAGCGGGAGGACCACAGATACGCAGTATTTT.